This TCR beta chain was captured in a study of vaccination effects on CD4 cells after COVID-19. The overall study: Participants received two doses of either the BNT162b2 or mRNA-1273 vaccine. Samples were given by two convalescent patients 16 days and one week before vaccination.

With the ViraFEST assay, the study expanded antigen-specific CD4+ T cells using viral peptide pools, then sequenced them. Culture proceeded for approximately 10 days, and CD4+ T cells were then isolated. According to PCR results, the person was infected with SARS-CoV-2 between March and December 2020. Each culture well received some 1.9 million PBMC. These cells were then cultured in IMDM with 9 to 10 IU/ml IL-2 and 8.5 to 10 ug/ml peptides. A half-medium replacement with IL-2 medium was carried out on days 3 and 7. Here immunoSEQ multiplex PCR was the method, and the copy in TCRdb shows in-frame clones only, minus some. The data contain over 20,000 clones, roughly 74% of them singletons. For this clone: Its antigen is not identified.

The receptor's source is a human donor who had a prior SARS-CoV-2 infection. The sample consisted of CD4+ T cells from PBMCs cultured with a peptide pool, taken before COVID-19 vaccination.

This CDR3 reads CASSVDWNSYEQYF. The CDR3 DNA is TGTGCCAGCAGCGTAGACTGGAACTCCTACGAGCAGTACTTC. V usage is TRBV9 and J usage is TRBJ2-7; D is undetermined. CDR1 is SGDLS and CDR2 is YYNGEE in the germline V gene. The CDR3 has 14 amino acids. V lost 0 bases and J lost 0, with 7 bases in between.